A single sample gave rise to the 20 T cell receptor beta chains below, sequenced in a study of spatial heterogeneity in lung cancer. TCRdb reprocessed the 5' RACE reads with MiXCR, giving one entry per CDR3 protein. The table lists 39,000 or so distinct CDR3 sequences, around 3.1% of them singletons. Time point here: sample taken at primary tumor resection. Sequenced material: normal lung tissue next to the tumor, taken at surgery. These TCRs come from a male donor with early-stage non-small cell lung cancer.

In this sample, this clonotype turned up many times. The chain recombines TRBV29-1 with TRBJ2-3; D call uncertain. Germline V gene data show CDR1 as SQVTM and CDR2 as ANQGSEA. The CDR3 extends over 10 amino acids. V was clipped by 4 bases and J by 7 bases, with 6 bases between them. DNA of the CDR3: TGCAGCGTTGTCGGAAATACGCAGTATTTT. Translation gives CSVVGNTQYF.

At least ten counts were recorded for this clonotype. This chain links TRBV12-3 or TRBV12-4 with TRBJ1-1; 8 nucleotides match TRBD1. The CDR3 is made up of 13 amino acids. J was trimmed by 5 bases and V by 6 bases; bases with no gene match: 5. This CDR3 reads CASSQGARTEAFF. The DNA for the CDR3 is TGTGCCAGCAGCCAGGGGGCGCGAACTGAAGCTTTCTTT.

At least ten counts were recorded for this clonotype. The chain combines TRBV3-1 with TRBJ1-6, with D unclear. With 6 bases removed from V and 6 bases from J, the gap between germline ends came to 9 bases. The CDR3 has 13 residues. In germline, CDR1 is LGHDT, CDR2 YNNKEL (reference sequence). The CDR3 DNA reads as TGTGCCAGCAGGGATTTCCTTAATTCACCCCTCCACTTT. Protein sequence: CASRDFLNSPLHF.

This clonotype was observed many times. The chain uses TRBV2 and TRBJ1-2; D uncertain. V shed 8 bases and J shed 0 bases, with 10 bases lying between them. The CDR3 has 13 amino acids. Germline V CDR1 and CDR2: SNHLY, FYNNEI. The CDR3: CASGDTANYGYTF. In DNA form, the CDR3 reads TGTGCCAGCGGCGACACAGCTAACTATGGCTACACCTTC.

This sequence joins TRBV6-1 and TRBJ1-5; D gene unclear. The germline gives CDR1 MNHNS, CDR2 SASEGT. The length of the CDR3 is 13 residues. Deletions cut 5 bases from V and 2 bases from J, with 7 bases between. The CDR3 DNA sequence: TGTGCCAGCAGTCCGAGGGGCAATCAGCCCCAGCATTTT. Its protein product is CASSPRGNQPQHF.

This chain uses TRBV29-1 with TRBJ2-3; TRBD2 matches at 12 bases. Germline V gives CDR1 SQVTM, CDR2 ANQGSEA. After removal of 0 bases from V and 4 bases from J, the junction contained 14 bases not matched to a gene. The CDR3 sequence is 19 residues long. CDR3 DNA: TGCAGCGTTGAAGATCGAACTAGCGGGGGGCAACTTAACCCAGATACGCAGTATTTT. This codes for CSVEDRTSGGQLNPDTQYF.

Ten or more counts support this clonotype. The chain uses TRBV12-3 or TRBV12-4 and TRBJ1-1; TRBD1 might be the D (6 bases). Trimming stripped 5 bases from V and 7 bases from J, with 20 bases between. The CDR3 extends over 15 amino acids. CDR3 coding DNA: TGTGCCAGCAGTCAAAGGGGGTCCTGGAGCTTTGAAGCTTTCTTT. Residues: CASSQRGSWSFEAFF.

This clonotype showed up many times. V is TRBV20-1 and J is TRBJ2-3, with 9 nucleotides matching TRBD2. The CDR3 is 16 residues long. V lost 0 bases to trimming and J lost 2 bases; unmatched junction nucleotides: 6. The germline CDR1 and CDR2 sequences are DFQATT and SNEGSKA (reference sequence). CDR3 residues: CSARDPRLAATDTQYF. The CDR3 DNA follows: TGCAGTGCTAGAGATCCCCGACTAGCGGCCACAGATACGCAGTATTTT.

This clonotype was observed at least ten times. The chain uses TRBV28 and TRBJ2-4, with TRBD1 identical over 7 bases. The germline V gene encodes CDR1 MDHEN and CDR2 SYDVKM. The ends lost 5 bases at V and 9 bases at J; junction bases unmatched: 10. CDR3 length: 14 residues. The CDR3 nucleotides are TGTGCCAGCAGTGACAGGGTCCAGGAAAGCATTCAGTACTTC. This gives the protein CASSDRVQESIQYF.

This clonotype was found many times. The chain joins TRBV12-3 or TRBV12-4 to TRBJ1-1; D remains unclear. There are 14 residues in the CDR3. V lost 2 bases to trimming and J lost 8 bases, with 15 bases between them. The CDR3 bases are TGTGCCAGCAGTTTAATTAGCGCAGGTTCAGAAGCTTTCTTT. Its protein is CASSLISAGSEAFF.

This clonotype occurred many times. The chain joins TRBV20-1 to TRBJ2-7; D gene ambiguous. The V end was cut by 3 bases, the J end by 5 bases, with 14 bases between. The CDR3 loop spans 13 amino acids. Germline loops: CDR1 DFQATT, CDR2 SNEGSKA (reference sequence). In DNA form, the CDR3 reads TGCAGTGCTAGTTTCGCGGCCCTCGACGAGCAGTACTTC. Translation: CSASFAALDEQYF.

There are many counts of this clonotype. Written as DNA, the CDR3 is TGTGCCAGCAGTTTTAGATGGACCCAGTACTTC. Translating gives CASSFRWTQYF. The chain combines TRBV12-3 or TRBV12-4 with TRBJ2-5, with unresolved D. The V gene lost 3 bases and the J gene lost 7 bases, with 6 bases spanning the gap. The CDR3 consists of 11 residues.

Ten or more counts support this clonotype. The chain has TRBV2 and TRBJ1-5; unclear D gene. V was clipped by 9 bases and J by 5 bases, with 14 bases between them. The CDR3 totals 13 residues. Per germline, CDR1 SNHLY and CDR2 FYNNEI. Here the CDR3 reads CASREGRDQPQHF. The CDR3 DNA is TGTGCCAGTCGTGAGGGCCGAGATCAGCCCCAGCATTTT.

Notes on this clonotype: Being one base from a much bigger clone, this may be a read error. The CDR3 DNA sequence: TGTGCCAGCAGCCGGACAAGGGAGTATGGCTACACCTTC. The encoded protein is CASSRTREYGYTF. This chain connects TRBV6-5 to TRBJ1-2, with D possibly being TRBD1 (5 bases). Germline CDR1 is MNHEY and CDR2 is SVGAGI. V was cut by 6 bases and J by 5 bases, with 13 bases left in between. This CDR3 comprises 13 residues.

This clonotype showed up many times. The V and J genes are TRBV18 and TRBJ2-7; TRBD2 is a possible D gene (6 bases). The CDR3 length is 14 residues. V lost 3 bases and J 4 bases, leaving 13 bases between the germline ends. CDR1 is KGHSH, CDR2 LQKENI, per germline. CDR3 loop: CASSPGTGSYEQYF. The CDR3 DNA follows: TGTGCCAGCTCACCCGGGACCGGGAGTTACGAGCAGTACTTC.

This clonotype was counted many times. V gene TRBV6-6 combines with J gene TRBJ1-1, with a weak D call TRBD1 (6 bases). The CDR3 is made up of 12 amino acids. In germline, CDR1 is MNHNY, CDR2 SVGAGI (reference sequence). With 6 bases removed from V and 7 bases from J, the gap between germline ends came to 12 bases. CDR3: CASSRQELEAFF. In DNA form, the CDR3 reads TGTGCCAGCAGCCGACAGGAGCTTGAAGCTTTCTTT.

This clonotype was counted many times. This sequence joins TRBV28 and TRBJ2-7; the D gene could be TRBD1 or TRBD2 (7 bases each). The germline CDR1 and CDR2 sequences are MDHEN and SYDVKM. The length of the CDR3 is 14 residues. The V gene lost 10 bases and the J gene lost 3 bases, with 19 bases spanning the gap. In DNA, the CDR3 is TGTGCCATCTCCCCTCGGGGGGACAGCTACGAGCAGTACTTC. Translating gives CAISPRGDSYEQYF.

This clonotype was detected many times. The rearrangement uses TRBV27 and TRBJ2-7; D is possibly TRBD2 (5 bases). Trimming took off 2 bases at V and 4 bases at J, with 9 bases between the two ends. This CDR3 is built from 13 residues. Germline loops: CDR1 MNHEY, CDR2 SMNVEV (reference sequence). As DNA, the CDR3 is TGTGCCAGCAGTTTAAGGCCGGGATACGAGCAGTACTTC. This sequence encodes CASSLRPGYEQYF.

The table lists this clonotype with many counts. The chain links TRBV5-1 to TRBJ2-3; possible D gene TRBD2, 5 bases. V was pared by 3 bases and J by 7 bases, with 9 bases between. Germline CDR1 SGHRS, CDR2 YFSETQ. This CDR3 contains 12 residues. CDR3 in DNA: TGCGCCAGCAGCTCGGACTTCAATACGCAGTATTTT. Its translation is CASSSDFNTQYF.

This clonotype was observed a few times. This chain connects TRBV7-2 to TRBJ1-1; no definite D call. Trimming shortened V by 1 base and J by 1 base, and 10 bases separated the two germline ends. CDR1 is SGHTA, CDR2 FQGNSA, per germline. The CDR3 is 15 residues long. In DNA, the CDR3 is TGTGCCAGCAGCTTAGGATCCACAGCGAACACTGAAGCTTTCTTT. Amino acid sequence: CASSLGSTANTEAFF.